One and the same sample provided the 9 T cell receptor beta chains below, sequenced in a study of shared clonotypes between healthy human individuals. Terminally differentiated effector memory CD45RA+ cells were excluded by CCR7 positive selection of CD45RO-negative cells. Profiling relied on immunoSEQ multiplex PCR, and the TCRdb table lists in-frame clones only, not all of them. The sample holds about 2.1 million clones, around 95% seen once. The sample comprised naive CD8+ T cells from PBMCs. The receptor source for this set is a young man in good health. Some clones in this sample may be carry-over from other donors' samples.

As to this clone: Other nucleotide sequences in the sample specify the same CDR3. The chain employs TRBV7-9 and TRBJ2-7; 12 bases are a match to TRBD2. Unmatched junction bases numbered 5, after V lost 4 bases and J lost 4 bases. This CDR3 spans 15 amino acids. The V gene's germline CDR1 is SEHNR and CDR2 FQNEAQ (reference sequence). CDR3 in amino acids: CASSSPGLAGYEQYF. CDR3 in DNA: TGTGCCAGCAGCTCCCCGGGACTAGCGGGTTACGAGCAGTACTTC. The full variable domain, in which reference TRBV7-9 and TRBJ2-7 provide the parts outside the CDR3, is DTGVSQNPRHKITKRGQNVTFRCDPISEHNRLYWYRQTLGQGPEFLTYFQNEAQLEKSRLLSDRFSAERPKGSFSTLEIQRTEQGDSAMYLCASSSPGLAGYEQYFGPGTRLTVT.

The genes are TRBV9 and TRBJ2-7, with D perhaps TRBD1 (6 bases). The germline V gene encodes CDR1 SGDLS and CDR2 YYNGEE. This CDR3 has 14 residues. V shed 4 bases and J shed 3 bases, with 14 bases lying between them. CDR3 nucleotide sequence: TGTGCCAGCAGCCCAGGGGCAGGCAACTACGAGCAGTACTTC. Translated: CASSPGAGNYEQYF.

The V and J genes are TRBV4-1 and TRBJ2-5, with D possibly TRBD1 on 6 matching bases. This CDR3 comprises 15 residues. V was trimmed by 3 bases and J by 2 bases, leaving 13 bases between them. CDR1 and CDR2 from the germline V gene are MGHRA and YSYEKL. The CDR3 spells CASSHRTVKQETQYF. CDR3 nucleotides: TGCGCCAGCAGCCACCGGACAGTAAAGCAAGAGACCCAGTACTTC.

The gene calls are TRBV6-6 and TRBJ2-1; 7 bases agree with TRBD2. The germline CDR1 and CDR2 sequences are MNHNY and SVGAGI (reference sequence). V was clipped by 8 bases and J by 3 bases; unmatched bases: 7. The CDR3 sequence is 14 residues long. The DNA of the CDR3 is TGTGCCAGCTGGGCTAGCGGCAACTACAATGAGCAGTTCTTC. This sequence encodes CASWASGNYNEQFF.

V is TRBV14 and J is TRBJ2-7, with D perhaps TRBD1 (6 bases). Deletions cut 1 base from V and 6 bases from J, with 22 bases between. Looked up from germline, CDR1 is SGHDN and CDR2 is FVKESK. There are 17 residues in the CDR3. The CDR3 nucleotides are TGTGCCAGCAGCCAAGGTTTCGGTATGGACAGTCGTCGCGAGCAGTACTTC. As protein: CASSQGFGMDSRREQYF. Based on the CDR3 plus reference TRBV14 and TRBJ2-7, the full variable domain is EAGVTQFPSHSVIEKGQTVTLRCDPISGHDNLYWYRRVMGKEIKFLLHFVKESKQDESGMPNNRFLAERTGGTYSTLKVQPAELEDSGVYFCASSQGFGMDSRREQYFGPGTRLTVT.

This clone was seen more than once but under ten times. The J gene is TRBJ1-5, the V gene TRBV7-9; D unresolved. CDR3 length: 14 amino acids. The germline V gene has CDR1 SEHNR and CDR2 FQNEAQ (reference sequence). Trimming took 4 bases from V and 3 from J, leaving 10 bases between them. CDR3 nucleotides: TGTGCCAGCAGCTCAACAGTGATCAATCAGCCCCAGCATTTT. Translation: CASSSTVINQPQHF.

The V call is TRBV7-9, the J call TRBJ1-3, with D unclear. The germline V gene encodes CDR1 SEHNR and CDR2 FQNEAQ (reference sequence). This CDR3 comprises 13 residues. The V and J ends lost 11 bases and 1 base respectively, with 12 bases between them. CDR3 sequence reads: CAQPRVSGNTIYF. The CDR3 DNA follows: TGTGCCCAGCCAAGGGTTTCTGGAAACACCATATATTTT.

This clone occurred once. The chain carries TRBV28 and TRBJ2-7; D is uncertain. This CDR3 has 16 residues. V lost 7 bases to trimming and J lost 0 bases, with 19 bases between them. CDR1 is MDHEN, CDR2 SYDVKM, per germline. CDR3: CASKGRNSYISYEQYF. The CDR3 DNA reads TGTGCCAGCAAGGGTCGGAACTCCTATATCTCCTACGAGCAGTACTTC.

This sequence joins TRBV14 and TRBJ1-1; D uncertain. With 8 bases removed from V and 1 base from J, the gap between germline ends came to 8 bases. CDR3 length: 12 residues. Germline V gene lookup returns CDR1 SGHDN and CDR2 FVKESK. CDR3 sequence (DNA): TGTGCCAGCGGAAGCCGGAACACTGAAGCTTTCTTT. It yields the protein CASGSRNTEAFF.